This TCR beta chain came from a study of OX40 agonist ivuxolimab in advanced cancers. Overall study: Given to patients was ivuxolimab, an agonistic anti-OX40 (CD134) antibody. Three patients, one with hepatocellular carcinoma and two with cutaneous melanoma, achieved partial responses. Prior therapy, whether anti-PD-1, anti-PD-L1 or anti-CTLA-4, was allowed, and less than 45% had some.

Clones were read by immunoSEQ multiplex PCR, and TCRdb kept only the in-frame ones, dropping some. The sample lists roughly 41,000 clones, roughly 86% occurring once. V dropped 8 bases and J dropped 5 bases, with 18 bases sitting between them. This CDR3 contains 14 residues. Germline loops: CDR1 SEHNR, CDR2 FQNEAQ (reference sequence). Here the sequenced sample was CD4+ or CD8+ T cells sorted from blood, taken in a trial of the OX40 agonist ivuxolimab. This sequence joins TRBV7-9 and TRBJ1-1; D is unresolved. This sequence originates from an adult with an advanced solid tumor such as melanoma, head and neck, liver or kidney cancer. In nucleotides, the CDR3 is TGTGCCAGCGAGTGGGGAGGGAAAAAAACTGAAGCTTTCTTT. It codes for CASEWGGKKTEAFF.